A single sample is the source of the 20 T cell receptor beta chains below, sequenced in a study of cytomegalovirus exposure and HLA in healthy donors (dated by TCRdb to about 2017). The receptor library was made with the immunoSEQ multiplex PCR assay. For the multiplex PCR, a mixture combining 60 forward primers for TCR Vbeta segments and 13 reverse primers for TCR Jbeta segments was used. The table comes from immuneACCESS by way of TCRdb, which keeps in-frame sequences with V and J called. Part of the clones is missing from these tables; in studies checked, under half for an unresolved V gene and the rest for unknown reasons. For this sample there are about 98,000 clones; more than 70% appear just once. The top ten clonotypes cover 9.5% to 12% of the sample. The specimen sequenced was PBMCs. The receptors were sampled from a young man in good health and CMV-seropositive.

The chain links TRBV27 to TRBJ1-1, with a possible D match to TRBD1 (6 bases). V lost 3 bases and J 1 base, leaving 9 bases between the germline ends. The germline gives CDR1 MNHEY, CDR2 SMNVEV (reference sequence). There are 14 residues in the CDR3. CDR3 nucleotides: TGTGCCAGCAGTTTCGGGACACCGAACACTGAAGCTTTCTTT. It encodes CASSFGTPNTEAFF.

The gene calls are TRBV6-6 and TRBJ1-5; no reliable D call. CDR1 is MNHNY and CDR2 is SVGAGI in the germline V gene (reference sequence). V lost 3 bases, J lost 6 bases, and 15 bases lay in between. The CDR3 spans 15 residues. The CDR3 DNA reads as TGTGCCAGCAGTTATGATGCCCGGCGAGGTCAGCCCCAGCATTTT. This gives the protein CASSYDARRGQPQHF.

The chain couples TRBV27 to TRBJ2-3; the match to TRBD1 covers 7 bases. The CDR3 extends over 14 amino acids. The ends lost 4 bases at V and 4 bases at J; junction bases unmatched: 5. Germline V gene sequence: CDR1 MNHEY, CDR2 SMNVEV (reference sequence). For the CDR3, the DNA is TGTGCCAGCAGTTCCCGACAGGGCCCAGATACGCAGTATTTT. It yields the protein CASSSRQGPDTQYF.

The rearrangement joins TRBV7-9 to TRBJ2-7; TRBD2 agrees at 9 bases. The V and J ends lost 1 base and 2 bases, in that order; junction bases with no gene match: 12. The CDR3 extends over 18 amino acids. CDR1 is SEHNR and CDR2 is FQNEAQ in the germline V gene (reference sequence). The CDR3, as DNA: TGTGCCAGCAGCTTAGATCTAGCGGGGCACCAGTCGACCTACGAGCAGTACTTC. This codes for CASSLDLAGHQSTYEQYF.

The chain carries TRBV14 and TRBJ2-1, with D unclear. This CDR3 has 14 residues. V lost 3 bases and J lost 0, with 6 bases in between. From germline, CDR1 is SGHDN and CDR2 FVKESK. CDR3 protein: CASSHWPSYNEQFF. CDR3 DNA: TGTGCCAGCAGCCATTGGCCCTCCTACAATGAGCAGTTCTTC. Filled out from reference TRBV14 and TRBJ2-1, the complete variable domain reads EAGVTQFPSHSVIEKGQTVTLRCDPISGHDNLYWYRRVMGKEIKFLLHFVKESKQDESGMPNNRFLAERTGGTYSTLKVQPAELEDSGVYFCASSHWPSYNEQFFGPGTRLTVL.

V and J are TRBV4-1 and TRBJ1-1, with 7 positions matching TRBD1. Germline CDR1 MGHRA, CDR2 YSYEKL. The CDR3 is 14 amino acids. V dropped 3 bases and J dropped 0; count of bases not matched to a gene: 1. The CDR3: CASSQGQLNTEAFF. The DNA for the CDR3 is TGCGCCAGCAGCCAGGGACAGCTGAACACTGAAGCTTTCTTT.

J is TRBJ2-3 and V is TRBV4-2; no definite D call. Germline CDR1 reads LGHNA; CDR2 reads YNFKEQ. V was trimmed by 0 bases and J by 0 bases, leaving 19 bases between them. The CDR3 length is 19 residues. The CDR3 region is CASSQELFLGSTSTDTQYF. CDR3 bases: TGTGCCAGCAGCCAAGAACTCTTTTTGGGTTCGACTAGCACAGATACGCAGTATTTT.

In this sample, this clone turned up a few times. This chain joins TRBV4-1 and TRBJ2-7; D is uncertain. V lost 1 base and J lost 1, with 8 bases in between. Germline V gene data show CDR1 as MGHRA and CDR2 as YSYEKL. The CDR3 length is 14 residues. The CDR3 sequence is CASSQATSSYEQYF. CDR3 sequence (DNA): TGCGCCAGCAGCCAAGCCACGAGTTCCTACGAGCAGTACTTC.

The chain joins TRBV5-1 to TRBJ2-4; TRBD1 is a possible D gene (5 bases). This CDR3 is built from 17 residues. The ends were cut back, 0 bases at V and 0 bases at J, with 13 bases in the middle. The germline V gene has CDR1 SGHRS and CDR2 YFSETQ. DNA of the CDR3: TGCGCCAGCAGCTTGGCCACAGGCGCTCTAGCCAAAAACATTCAGTACTTC. Its protein product is CASSLATGALAKNIQYF. The full variable domain, completed using reference TRBV5-1 and TRBJ2-4, is KAGVTQTPRYLIKTRGQQVTLSCSPISGHRSVSWYQQTPGQGLQFLFEYFSETQRNKGNFPGRFSGRQFSNSRSEMNVSTLELGDSALYLCASSLATGALAKNIQYFGAGTRLSVL.

This clone was detected once. The gene calls are TRBV14 and TRBJ1-1, with 7 positions matching TRBD1. The V and J ends lost 1 base and 0 bases, in that order; junction bases with no gene match: 2. The CDR3 consists of 15 residues. Germline CDR1 reads SGHDN; CDR2 reads FVKESK. The CDR3 region is CASSQVGGLNTEAFF. The CDR3 DNA sequence: TGTGCCAGCAGCCAAGTAGGGGGCCTGAACACTGAAGCTTTCTTT.

CDR3: CASSLADTQYF. CDR3 DNA sequence: TGTGCCAGCAGCTTAGCAGATACGCAGTATTTT. V gene TRBV6-5 combines with J gene TRBJ2-3; unclear D gene. CDR3 length: 11 amino acids. The germline V and J ends were trimmed by 6 bases and 4 bases, with 5 bases remaining between them. CDR1 and CDR2 from the germline V gene are MNHEY and SVGAGI.

In its sample, this clone was seen a few times. The rearrangement uses TRBV5-6 and TRBJ2-3, with D perhaps TRBD1 (5 bases). The CDR3 is 15 residues long. V gave up 2 bases and J gave up 1 base, with 11 bases separating them. Germline CDR1 is SGHDT and CDR2 is YYEEEE. This chain's CDR3 is CASSFFGRGTDTQYF. In DNA form, the CDR3 reads TGTGCCAGCAGCTTCTTCGGCAGGGGCACAGATACGCAGTATTTT.

This clone occurred a few times. The chain recombines TRBV21-1 with TRBJ1-3; TRBD1, the table's D call, lacks a check against the DNA. TRBV21-1 is termed a pseudogene. This CDR3 comprises 19 residues. The CDR3 is CASSKQGDRGHHSGNTIYF. CDR3 coding DNA: TGTGCCAGCAGCAAACAAGGAGATCGGGGACACCACTCTGGAAACACCATATATTTT.

The chain employs TRBV9 and TRBJ1-6; no firm D call. Trimming took 0 bases from V and 8 from J, leaving 6 bases between them. The CDR3 totals 13 residues. Germline CDR1 and CDR2: SGDLS and YYNGEE. The CDR3 sequence is CASSVAQDSPLHF. CDR3 in DNA: TGTGCCAGCAGCGTAGCCCAGGATTCACCCCTCCACTTT.

The chain employs TRBV19 and TRBJ2-4; weak D call: TRBD2 (6 bases). Germline V gene lookup returns CDR1 LNHDA and CDR2 SQIVND (reference sequence). This CDR3 comprises 16 residues. V shed 7 bases and J shed 7 bases, with 23 bases lying between them. The CDR3 is CASTPGTGGHKNIQYF. CDR3 DNA: TGTGCCAGTACTCCTGGGACTGGCGGGCACAAGAACATTCAGTACTTC.

The chain recombines TRBV27 with TRBJ1-4, with TRBD1 matching 7 bases. CDR3 length: 16 amino acids. Germline V gene data show CDR1 as MNHEY and CDR2 as SMNVEV (reference sequence). Trimming cost V 1 base and J 7 bases; bases outside gene matches: 9. The CDR3 nucleotides read TGTGCCAGCAGTTTATTGTCCCCACAGGGGTCTGAAAAACTGTTTTTT. Translating gives CASSLLSPQGSEKLFF.

J is TRBJ2-3 and V is TRBV18; the match to TRBD2 covers 13 bases. CDR1 is KGHSH, CDR2 LQKENI, per germline. The CDR3 has 18 residues. V dropped 3 bases and J dropped 2; count of bases not matched to a gene: 8. CDR3 amino acids: CASSPGLAGANPTDTQYF. The CDR3, as DNA: TGTGCCAGCTCACCCGGACTAGCGGGGGCCAACCCCACAGATACGCAGTATTTT.

The sample holds a few counts of this clone. The chain employs TRBV5-1 and TRBJ2-7; no definite D call. V lost 3 bases to trimming and J lost 12 bases, with 13 bases between them. This CDR3 is built from 11 residues. Germline CDR1 and CDR2: SGHRS and YFSETQ. The DNA for the CDR3 is TGCGCCAGCAGCTCTGACATTCAGAGGTACTTC. Its translation: CASSSDIQRYF.

The chain links TRBV7-8 to TRBJ1-1; 8 bases align to TRBD1. This CDR3 comprises 15 residues. The V gene end was trimmed by 1 base and the J gene end by 3 bases; junction bases not matched to a gene: 4. Looked up from germline, CDR1 is SGHVS and CDR2 is FQNEAQ. This CDR3 is CASSLVGRGHTEAFF. The CDR3 nucleotides are TGTGCCAGCAGCTTAGTGGGCAGGGGGCACACTGAAGCTTTCTTT.

V gene TRBV11-2 combines with J gene TRBJ2-5; no firm D call. CDR3 size: 13 residues. V lost 5 bases, J lost 3 bases, and 10 bases lay in between. CDR1 and CDR2 (germline): SGHAT, FQNNGV. The CDR3 region is CASSPNREETQYF. CDR3 nucleotide sequence: TGTGCCAGCAGCCCCAACAGAGAAGAGACCCAGTACTTC.